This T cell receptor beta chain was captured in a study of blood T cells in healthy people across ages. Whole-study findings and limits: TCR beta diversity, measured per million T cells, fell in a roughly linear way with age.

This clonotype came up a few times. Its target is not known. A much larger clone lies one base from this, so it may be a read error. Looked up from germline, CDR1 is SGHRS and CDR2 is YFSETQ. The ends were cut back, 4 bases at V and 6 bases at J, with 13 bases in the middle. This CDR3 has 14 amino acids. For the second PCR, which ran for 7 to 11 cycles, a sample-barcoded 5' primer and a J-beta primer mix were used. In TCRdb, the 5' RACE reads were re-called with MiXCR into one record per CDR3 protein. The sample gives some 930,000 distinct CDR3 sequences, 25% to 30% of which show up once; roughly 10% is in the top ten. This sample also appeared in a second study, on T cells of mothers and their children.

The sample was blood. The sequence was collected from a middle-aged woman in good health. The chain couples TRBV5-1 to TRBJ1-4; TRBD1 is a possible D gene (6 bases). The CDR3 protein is CASSSGQRDEKLFF. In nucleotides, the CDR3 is TGCGCCAGCAGCAGTGGACAGAGAGATGAAAAACTGTTTTTT.